This TCR beta chain was sequenced for a study of blood T cell repertoires in COVID-19. Study-level background: Samples of COVID-19 (acute and convalescent) were obtained from the United States, Italy and Spain. Nucleic acid was either cDNA or gDNA, and it came from T cells, B-cell-depleted T cells, or PBMCs.

CDR1 and CDR2 from the germline V gene are SGDLS and YYNGEE. Trimming removed 2 bases at V and 5 bases at J, with 13 bases between. This CDR3 comprises 14 residues. Authors' methods: Estimated nucleated cell counts came from reference gene primer amplification. Profiled with immunoSEQ multiplex PCR; TCRdb holds only in-frame clones, not every one. That table furnishes V, J and clone size, whereas the DNA furnished D and trimming. The sample lists approximately 270,000 clones, roughly nine tenths occurring once. Sequencing was carried out using peripheral blood. The clonotype originates from a man between 18 and 29 years old with active or convalescent COVID-19. This chain uses TRBV9 with TRBJ2-5, with D perhaps TRBD1 (6 bases). The CDR3, as DNA: TGTGCCAGCAGCGTCAGGGGAGTAGTGGAGACCCAGTACTTC. Translated, it gives CASSVRGVVETQYF.